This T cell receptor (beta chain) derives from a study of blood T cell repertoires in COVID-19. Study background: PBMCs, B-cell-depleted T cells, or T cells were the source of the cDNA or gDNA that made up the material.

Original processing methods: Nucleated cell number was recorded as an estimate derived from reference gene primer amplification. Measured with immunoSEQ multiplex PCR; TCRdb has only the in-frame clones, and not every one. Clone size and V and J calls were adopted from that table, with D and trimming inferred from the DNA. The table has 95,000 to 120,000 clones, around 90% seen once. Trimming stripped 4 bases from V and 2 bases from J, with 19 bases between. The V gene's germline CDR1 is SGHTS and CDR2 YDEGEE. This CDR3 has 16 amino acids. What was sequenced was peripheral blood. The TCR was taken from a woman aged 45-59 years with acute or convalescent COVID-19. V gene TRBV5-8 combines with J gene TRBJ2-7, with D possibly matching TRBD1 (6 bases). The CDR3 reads CASSHTPGQRAYEQYF. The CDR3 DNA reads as TGTGCCAGCAGCCACACCCCCGGACAGAGAGCCTACGAGCAGTACTTC.